The entry below describes one T cell receptor (beta chain). The sample belongs to a study of shared T cell receptors in the human thymus. The germline V gene has CDR1 LGHNA and CDR2 YNFKEQ. Trimming stripped 5 bases from V and 8 bases from J, with 10 bases between. This CDR3 has 12 amino acids. Clones were read by immunoSEQ multiplex PCR, and TCRdb kept only the in-frame ones, dropping some. Of hundreds of thousands of clones listed, 88% are singletons. This same sample was also part of a study on human thymus T cells. From that paper: V and J gene usage appeared biased in thymic and blood repertoires. Overlap was high between thymic repertoires from unrelated individuals, as reported in related research.

The chain has TRBV4-2 and TRBJ2-1; the D is unclear. This TCR was sampled from a boy younger than two with a congenital heart defect. The sequencing input was thymocytes. CDR3 loop: CASSVKRDEQFF. CDR3 bases: TGTGCCAGCAGCGTCAAGCGCGATGAGCAGTTCTTC.